The rows below give T cell receptor beta chains drawn from one sample of a study of T-cell reconstitution after alpha-beta-depleted transplantation in children. Each CDR3 protein is one row after TCRdb ran MiXCR on the PCR reads. This sample carries around 580,000 distinct CDR3 sequences, about 23% of them seen once, and the ten largest clones take less than 15%. The source was PBMCs, mostly from graft donor cells, collected 360 days after TCRalphabeta/CD19-depleted stem cell transplant. These receptor sequences come from a boy less than two years old who had a stem cell transplant for acute myeloid leukemia, so the T cells may come from the graft donor. CDR3s include the opening cysteine and the closing phenylalanine or tryptophan. The D gene is left open where the match is weak. Clone size is given for some rows only: seen once, a few or many times, or a class if the clone is expanded.

abundance	j_gene	d_gene	v_gene	CDR3aa	CDR3nt
NA	TRBJ2-5	NA	TRBV7-2	CASSSGTAGLFQETQYF	TGTGCCAGCAGCTCGGGGACGGCGGGGCTATTCCAAGAGACCCAGTACTTC
NA	TRBJ2-1	NA	TRBV27	CASSILRGHEQFF	TGTGCCAGCAGTATCCTCAGGGGCCATGAGCAGTTCTTC
many	TRBJ1-2	NA	TRBV25-1	CASSGADYGYTF	TGTGCCAGTTCGGGGGCGGACTATGGCTACACCTTC
NA	TRBJ1-2	NA	TRBV12-3/TRBV12-4	CASRSELFGGYTF	TGTGCCAGCAGGTCCGAGTTATTCGGTGGCTACACCTTC
few	TRBJ2-5	NA	TRBV5-4	CASSLVGLGLETQYF	TGTGCCAGCAGCTTGGTAGGGTTGGGCCTAGAGACCCAGTACTTC
NA	TRBJ1-5	NA	TRBV10-2	CASSESQGNQPQHF	TGCGCCAGCAGTGAGTCCCAGGGCAATCAGCCCCAGCATTTT
NA	TRBJ2-1	NA	TRBV4-1	CASSQDDSGRSYNEQFF	TGCGCCAGCAGCCAAGATGACAGCGGCCGCTCCTACAATGAGCAGTTCTTC
many	TRBJ1-5	NA	TRBV20-1	CSARTGTQPQHF	TGCAGTGCTAGAACAGGCACTCAGCCCCAGCATTTT
NA	TRBJ2-2	NA	TRBV5-1	CASSLEWGKRNTGELFF	TGCGCCAGCAGCTTGGAGTGGGGGAAAAGGAACACCGGGGAGCTGTTTTTT
NA	TRBJ2-1	NA	TRBV24-1	CATSEARSMSDEQFF	TGTGCCACCAGTGAGGCTAGAAGCATGAGTGATGAGCAGTTCTTC
NA	TRBJ2-7	NA	TRBV18	CASSPQYGPDEQYF	TGTGCCAGCTCACCTCAATATGGACCTGACGAGCAGTACTTC
many	TRBJ1-2	NA	TRBV19	CASTTGIYGYTF	TGTGCCAGTACAACAGGAATCTATGGCTACACCTTC
few	TRBJ1-1	NA	TRBV30	CAWSVGLNTEAFF	TGTGCCTGGAGTGTAGGTTTGAACACTGAAGCTTTCTTT
NA	TRBJ2-5	TRBD2	TRBV6-1	CASSTLAGGLETQYF	TGTGCCAGCAGTACGCTAGCGGGGGGCCTGGAGACCCAGTACTTC
few	TRBJ2-5	NA	TRBV20-1	CSARDVLQETQYF	TGCAGTGCTAGAGATGTACTTCAAGAGACCCAGTACTTC
many	TRBJ2-7	NA	TRBV29-1	CSVEIRQGHYEQYF	TGCAGCGTTGAAATACGGCAGGGTCACTACGAGCAGTACTTC
few	TRBJ2-3	NA	TRBV15	CATSRESRKTDTQYF	TGTGCCACCAGCAGAGAATCACGGAAGACAGATACGCAGTATTTT
NA	TRBJ2-2	NA	TRBV29-1	CSQRGGTGELFF	TGCAGCCAAAGAGGAGGGACCGGGGAGCTGTTTTTT
once	TRBJ2-7	TRBD2	TRBV7-9	CASRPGTSVHEQYF	TGTGCCAGCCGCCCTGGGACTAGCGTCCACGAGCAGTACTTC
many	TRBJ2-1	TRBD1	TRBV12-3/TRBV12-4	CASSLRTGFNEQFF	TGTGCCAGCAGTTTACGGACAGGCTTTAATGAGCAGTTCTTC
few	TRBJ2-3	NA	TRBV24-1	CATSDLITGRTQYF	TGTGCCACCAGTGATTTGATTACAGGCCGTACGCAGTATTTT
NA	TRBJ2-7	NA	TRBV20-1	CSARDPPYEQYF	TGCAGTGCTAGAGATCCACCCTACGAGCAGTACTTC
NA	TRBJ2-5	NA	TRBV30	CAWDGGKETQYF	TGTGCCTGGGACGGCGGGAAAGAGACCCAGTACTTC
many	TRBJ2-1	NA	TRBV15	CATSRPFPGTDEQFF	TGTGCCACCAGCAGACCGTTCCCGGGGACGGATGAGCAGTTCTTC
many	TRBJ2-1	NA	TRBV7-2	CASSLAISREQFF	TGTGCCAGCAGCTTAGCGATTAGTCGGGAGCAGTTCTTC
NA	TRBJ1-5	NA	TRBV4-3	CASSQDLGRGKQPQHF	TGCGCCAGCAGCCAAGATCTTGGGAGGGGAAAGCAGCCCCAGCATTTT
many	TRBJ2-1	TRBD2	TRBV29-1	CSAHGAGGLYSYNEQFF	TGCAGCGCCCATGGGGCGGGGGGATTATACTCCTACAATGAGCAGTTCTTC